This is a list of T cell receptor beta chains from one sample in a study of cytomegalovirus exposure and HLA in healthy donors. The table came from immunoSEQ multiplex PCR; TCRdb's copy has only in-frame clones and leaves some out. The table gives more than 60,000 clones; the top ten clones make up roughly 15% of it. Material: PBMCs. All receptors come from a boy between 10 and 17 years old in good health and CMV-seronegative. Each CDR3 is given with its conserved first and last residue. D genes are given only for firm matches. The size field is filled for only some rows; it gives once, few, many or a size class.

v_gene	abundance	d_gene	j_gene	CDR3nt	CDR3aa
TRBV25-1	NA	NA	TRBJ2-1	TGTGCCAGCAGTGAAAAGGGAGGCAATGAGCAGTTCTTC	CASSEKGGNEQFF
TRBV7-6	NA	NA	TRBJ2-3	TGTGCCAGCAGCTTAGCGTTCGCGACAGATACGCAGTATTTT	CASSLAFATDTQYF
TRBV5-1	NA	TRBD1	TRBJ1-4	TGCGCCAGCATGGGACAGGGGATTGAAAAACTGTTTTTT	CASMGQGIEKLFF
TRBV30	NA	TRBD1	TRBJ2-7	TGTGCCTTTACAGGGGGCGCTTACGAGCAGTACTTC	CAFTGGAYEQYF
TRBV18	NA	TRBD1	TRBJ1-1	TGTGCCAGCTCCACCCGCTCCGGGACAGGGGGCGGGGATGAAGCTTTCTTT	CASSTRSGTGGGDEAFF
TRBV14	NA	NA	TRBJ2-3	TGTGCCAGCAGCCCCGGGGTTGGCACAGATACGCAGTATTTT	CASSPGVGTDTQYF
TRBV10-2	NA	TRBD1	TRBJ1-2	TGCGCCAGCAGTAATTCTAGACAGGGCTCTGGCTACACCTTC	CASSNSRQGSGYTF
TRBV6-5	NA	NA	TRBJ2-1	TGTGCCAGCAGTTACAGAACTAGCCTATACAATGAGCAGTTCTTC	CASSYRTSLYNEQFF
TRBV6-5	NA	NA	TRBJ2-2	TGTGCCAGCAGTTATAACGGGGTGAACACCGGGGAGCTGTTTTTT	CASSYNGVNTGELFF
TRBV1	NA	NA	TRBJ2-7	TGCACCAGCAGCCGACTCTCCTCCTGGGTGGCTTACGAGCAGTACTTC	CTSSRLSSWVAYEQYF
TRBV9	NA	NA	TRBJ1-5	TGTGCCAGCAGCGTAGGGGGAGATGGCTATCAGCCCCAGCATTTT	CASSVGGDGYQPQHF
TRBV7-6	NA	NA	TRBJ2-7	TGTGCCAGCAGCTTAGAGGCTGAGACAGTTAACTACGAGCAGTACTTC	CASSLEAETVNYEQYF
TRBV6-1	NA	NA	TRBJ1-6	TGTGCCGGGCGGGCAGGCTTTTCACCCCTCCACTTT	CAGRAGFSPLHF
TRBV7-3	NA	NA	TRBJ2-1	TGTGCCAGCAGCACCCCTGAACTCTACAATGAGCAGTTCTTC	CASSTPELYNEQFF
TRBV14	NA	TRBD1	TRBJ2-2	TGTGCCAGCAGCCAAGTTAGGACAGGGAACACCGGGGAGCTGTTTTTT	CASSQVRTGNTGELFF
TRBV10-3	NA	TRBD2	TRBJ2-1	TGTGCCATCAGCACTGGACTAGCGGGAGGGAATGAGCAGTTCTTC	CAISTGLAGGNEQFF
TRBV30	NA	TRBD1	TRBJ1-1	TGTGCCTGGAGCCATGGACAGGGGGCGGGGAACACTGAAGCTTTCTTT	CAWSHGQGAGNTEAFF
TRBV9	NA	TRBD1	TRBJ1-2	TGTGCCAGCAGCGCTCGGACAGGTGGAAACTATGGCTACACCTTC	CASSARTGGNYGYTF
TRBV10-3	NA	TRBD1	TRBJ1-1	TGTGCCATCAGTTTGGACAGGGCTCTAACTGAAGCTTTCTTT	CAISLDRALTEAFF
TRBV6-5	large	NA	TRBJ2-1	TGTGCCAGCAGTTACGCTAGCCCCAATGAGCAGTTCTTC	CASSYASPNEQFF
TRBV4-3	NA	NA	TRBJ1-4	TGCGCCAGCAGCCAGCAGCAGGGAACTAATGAAAAACTGTTTTTT	CASSQQQGTNEKLFF
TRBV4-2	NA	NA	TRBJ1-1	TGTGCCAGCAGCCAGTTACAACTACCAGAAGCTTTCTTT	CASSQLQLPEAFF
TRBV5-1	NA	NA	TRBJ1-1	TGCGCCAGCAGCTTGGCCGAGGGGGGGCCCAACACTGAAGCTTTCTTT	CASSLAEGGPNTEAFF
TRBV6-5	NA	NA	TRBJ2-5	TGTGCCAGCAGCCCTCGGAGCCAAGAGACCCAGTACTTC	CASSPRSQETQYF
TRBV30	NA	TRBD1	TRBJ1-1	TGTGCCTGGAGCACTACTTCTGGACAGGCAGCTTTCTTT	CAWSTTSGQAAFF
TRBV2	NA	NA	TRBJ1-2	TGTGCCACCCAACGGGGTGAGGGCTCCTTCAGTAACTATGGCTACACCTTC	CATQRGEGSFSNYGYTF
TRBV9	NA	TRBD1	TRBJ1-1	TGTGCCAGCAGCGTAGGGACAGGGGGCACGGCTTTCTTT	CASSVGTGGTAFF
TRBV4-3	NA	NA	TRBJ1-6	TGCGCCAGCAGCCAAAATGAGGCCAGGGGAGACTCACCCCTCCACTTT	CASSQNEARGDSPLHF
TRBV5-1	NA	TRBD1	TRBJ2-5	TGCGCCAGCAGCGCGGGACAGGGTCTGGGAGAGACCCAGTACTTC	CASSAGQGLGETQYF
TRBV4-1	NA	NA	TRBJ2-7	TGCGCCAGCAGCCAAGTGGCCCTCATTTCCGAGCAGTACTTC	CASSQVALISEQYF
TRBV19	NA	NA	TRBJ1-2	TGTGCCAGTAGTATAGCGGAGGGGTCGGTCTATGGCTACACCTTC	CASSIAEGSVYGYTF
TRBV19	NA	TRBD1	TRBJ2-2	TGTGCCAGTAGTCTTATACCTCCGACAGGGGGAGGCGGGGAGCTGTTTTTT	CASSLIPPTGGGGELFF
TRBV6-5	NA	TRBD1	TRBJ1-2	TGTGCCAGCAGAGGGGGACAGGGGCTTAACTATGGCTACACCTTC	CASRGGQGLNYGYTF
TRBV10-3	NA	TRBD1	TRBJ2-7	TGTGCCATTCACAGGGGGAGGAACTACGAGCAGTACTTC	CAIHRGRNYEQYF
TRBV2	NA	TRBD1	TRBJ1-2	TGTGCCAGCAGAACACAGGGGGAAGGCTATGGCTACACCTTC	CASRTQGEGYGYTF
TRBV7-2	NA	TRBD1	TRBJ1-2	TGTGCCAGCAGCTCCGGACAGGGCTATGGCTACACCTTC	CASSSGQGYGYTF
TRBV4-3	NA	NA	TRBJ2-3	TGCGCCAGCAGCCAACAGGGATCAGATACGCAGTATTTT	CASSQQGSDTQYF
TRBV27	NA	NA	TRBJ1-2	TGTGCCAGCATGGAGGGGGGGCAGGGCTATGGCTACACCTTC	CASMEGGQGYGYTF
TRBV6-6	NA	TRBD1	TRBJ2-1	TGTGCCAGCAGTTACGGACAGGGAATTAGCAATGAGCAGTTCTTC	CASSYGQGISNEQFF
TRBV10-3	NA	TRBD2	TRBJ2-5	TGTGCCATCCGAGGCGGGAGGGAAGAGACCCAGTACTTC	CAIRGGREETQYF
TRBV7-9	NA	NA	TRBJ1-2	TGTGCCAGCAGCTTACGACCCGGGAGCTACACCTTC	CASSLRPGSYTF
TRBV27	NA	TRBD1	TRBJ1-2	TGTGCCAGCAGACACACAACAGGGACAGGCTATGGCTACACCTTC	CASRHTTGTGYGYTF
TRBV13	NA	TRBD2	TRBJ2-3	TGTGCCAGCAGTCTAGCGGGAATCGGAGATACGCAGTATTTT	CASSLAGIGDTQYF
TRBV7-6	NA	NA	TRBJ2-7	TGTGCCAGCAGCTTAGAGGGGACAAGCTACGAGCAGTACTTC	CASSLEGTSYEQYF
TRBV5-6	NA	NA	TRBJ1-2	TGTGCCAGCAGCGCGGGACTTAACGCGGGGAACTATGGCTACACCTTC	CASSAGLNAGNYGYTF
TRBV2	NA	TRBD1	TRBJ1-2	TGTGCCAGCAGTGATGGTAGGGGGCTATCTGATGGCTACACCTTC	CASSDGRGLSDGYTF
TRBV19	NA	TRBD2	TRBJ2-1	TGTGCCAGTAGTATCGGACTAGCCAATGAGCAGTTCTTC	CASSIGLANEQFF
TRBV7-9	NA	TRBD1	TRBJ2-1	TGTGCCAGCATAAGGACAGGGAGCTCCTACAATGAGCAGTTCTTC	CASIRTGSSYNEQFF
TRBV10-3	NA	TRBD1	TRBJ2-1	TGTGCCGTCTCGGGACAGTCCAATGAGCAGTTCTTC	CAVSGQSNEQFF
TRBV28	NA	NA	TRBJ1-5	TGTGCCAGCACCGACGGGGGGGGCAATCAGCCCCAGCATTTT	CASTDGGGNQPQHF
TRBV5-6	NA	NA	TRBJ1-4	TGTGCCAGCAGGCAGGGTCCAACTAATGAAAAACTGTTTTTT	CASRQGPTNEKLFF
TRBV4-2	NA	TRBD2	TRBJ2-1	TGTGCCAGCAGCCAAGAACTAGCGGGGGATCGAGAGCAGTTCTTC	CASSQELAGDREQFF
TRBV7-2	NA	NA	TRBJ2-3	TGTGCCAGCAGCCTCGGAGGGGTGACAGATACGCAGTATTTT	CASSLGGVTDTQYF